Following are 27 T cell receptor beta chains from one sample sequenced in a study of shared clonotypes between healthy human individuals. Naive CD8 populations comprised CD45RO-negative cells positively selected for CCR7, excluding terminally differentiated effector memory CD45RA+ cells. Here immunoSEQ multiplex PCR was the method, and the copy in TCRdb shows in-frame clones only, minus some. The sample carries around 640,000 clones, about 95% recorded once. Specimen: naive CD8+ T cells sorted from blood. These receptors originate from a woman in her 30s in good health.

The V and J genes are TRBV28 and TRBJ2-5; D ambiguous. CDR1 and CDR2 from the germline V gene are MDHEN and SYDVKM. Trimming left V 10 bases short and J 0 bases short, with 15 bases between. The CDR3 is made up of 14 amino acids. CDR3 nucleotides: TGTGCCACCTGCCCGCGGCTAAACCAAGAGACCCAGTACTTC. Encoded protein: CATCPRLNQETQYF.

V is TRBV5-4 and J is TRBJ1-1, with TRBD1 matching over 8 bases. V lost 5 bases, J lost 3 bases, and 6 bases stayed unmatched. The CDR3 loop spans 14 amino acids. Per the germline V gene, CDR1 is SGHNT and CDR2 is YYREEE (reference sequence). DNA for the CDR3: TGTGCCAGCAGGTTACAGGGGGGGGACACTGAAGCTTTCTTT. Translating it yields CASRLQGGDTEAFF.

The gene calls are TRBV29-1 and TRBJ2-6, with a possible D match to TRBD1 (7 bases). Germline CDR1 SQVTM, CDR2 ANQGSEA. This CDR3 has 20 residues. Deletions cut 0 bases from V and 0 bases from J, with 21 bases between. The CDR3 is CSVEERVKEGAYSGANVLTF. The CDR3 DNA sequence: TGCAGCGTTGAAGAGCGTGTTAAGGAGGGGGCGTACTCTGGGGCCAACGTCCTGACTTTC.

As to this clone: The sample carries other DNA sequences with the same CDR3. V usage is TRBV6-5 and J usage is TRBJ2-2, with D perhaps TRBD2 (6 bases). V lost 0 bases, J lost 2 bases, and 7 bases lay in between. The CDR3 extends over 15 amino acids. CDR1 and CDR2 from the germline V gene are MNHEY and SVGAGI. The CDR3 loop is CASSYSSGNTGELFF. CDR3 in DNA: TGTGCCAGCAGTTACTCTAGCGGAAACACCGGGGAGCTGTTTTTT.

The V and J genes are TRBV11-1 and TRBJ1-2, with 9 positions matching TRBD1. The ends lost 3 bases at V and 0 bases at J; junction bases unmatched: 2. Germline CDR1 reads SGHAT; CDR2 reads FQDESV (reference sequence). This CDR3 contains 15 residues. In DNA form, the CDR3 reads TGTGCCAGCAGCTTGGACAGGGGAGCTAACTATGGCTACACCTTC. It is translated as CASSLDRGANYGYTF.

The rearrangement joins TRBV28 to TRBJ1-2; D is unresolved. CDR3 size: 14 residues. V gave up 2 bases and J gave up 6 bases, with 13 bases separating them. CDR1 MDHEN and CDR2 SYDVKM come from the germline V gene. The CDR3 DNA sequence: TGTGCCAGCAGTTTAGGAGGCAGAGCTCATGGCTACACCTTC. It codes for CASSLGGRAHGYTF.

As DNA, the CDR3 is TGTGCCTGGAGTGTAGGACTAACCTCCGGGGAGCTGTTTTTT. Translated: CAWSVGLTSGELFF. The chain couples TRBV30 to TRBJ2-2; maybe TRBD2 (6 bases). Trimming took off 0 bases at V and 6 bases at J, with 11 bases between the two ends. The germline V gene encodes CDR1 GTSNPN and CDR2 SVGIG (reference sequence). The length of the CDR3 is 14 residues.

This clone was seen once. This chain connects TRBV7-9 to TRBJ2-7; D may be TRBD1 (5 bases). V gave up 1 base and J gave up 3 bases, with 10 bases separating them. The CDR3 runs 14 residues. Germline CDR1 is SEHNR and CDR2 is FQNEAQ (reference sequence). DNA of the CDR3: TGTGCCAGCAGCTTAGGACAGCCCTTCTACGAGCAGTACTTC. This sequence encodes CASSLGQPFYEQYF.

Remarks on this clone: The sample contains more than one DNA sequence encoding this CDR3. The V and J genes are TRBV27 and TRBJ2-7, with a weak D call TRBD2 (6 bases). The CDR3 is 14 residues long. Trimming removed 3 bases at V and 2 bases at J, with 11 bases between. Germline CDR1 is MNHEY and CDR2 is SMNVEV (reference sequence). The CDR3 coding sequence is TGTGCCAGCAGTTTTGGGACGGGAGCCTACGAGCAGTACTTC. Translation: CASSFGTGAYEQYF.

The sample holds a few counts of this clone. This sequence joins TRBV7-9 and TRBJ2-3; D remains unclear. Trimming pared 0 bases from V and 1 base from J, leaving 5 bases between. This CDR3 comprises 14 residues. Germline-derived CDR1 and CDR2 are SEHNR and FQNEAQ (reference sequence). CDR3 DNA sequence: TGTGCCAGCAGCTTAGCGTTCGGCACAGATACGCAGTATTTT. Protein: CASSLAFGTDTQYF.

The rearrangement joins TRBV7-9 to TRBJ1-1; TRBD1 matches 7 bases. Trimming took 9 bases from V and 2 from J; bases not matched to a gene: 3. Germline lookup yields CDR1 SEHNR and CDR2 FQNEAQ (reference sequence). CDR3 length equals 12 residues. The CDR3 here is CASQGVNTEAFF. The CDR3 bases are TGTGCCAGTCAGGGGGTCAACACTGAAGCTTTCTTT.

V usage is TRBV6-5 and J usage is TRBJ2-7; 9 nucleotides agree with TRBD2. With V trimmed by 6 bases and J by 3 bases, 6 bases remained unmatched. Germline assignment: CDR1 MNHEY and CDR2 SVGAGI. This CDR3 is 14 amino acids long. The CDR3 DNA is TGTGCCAGCAGCGAGTTGACTAGCGGCTACGAGCAGTACTTC. The encoded protein is CASSELTSGYEQYF.

This clone was recorded only once. The chain recombines TRBV27 with TRBJ1-5; D gene ambiguous. The ends were cut back, 6 bases at V and 6 bases at J, with 9 bases in the middle. The CDR3 is 12 residues long. CDR1 MNHEY and CDR2 SMNVEV come from the germline V gene (reference sequence). In DNA form, the CDR3 reads TGTGCCAGCAGCCGTCGAGGTCAGCCCCAGCATTTT. Translating gives CASSRRGQPQHF.

CDR3 in amino acids: CASSWNDPHGETQYF. As DNA, the CDR3 is TGCGCCAGCAGTTGGAACGACCCCCATGGTGAGACCCAGTACTTC. This chain links TRBV5-1 with TRBJ2-5, with D unclear. V was trimmed by 5 bases and J by 5 bases, leaving 19 bases between them. The germline gives CDR1 SGHRS, CDR2 YFSETQ. The CDR3 is made up of 15 amino acids.

J is TRBJ1-1 and V is TRBV28; TRBD1 might be the D (5 bases). CDR3 length: 14 amino acids. Germline lookup yields CDR1 MDHEN and CDR2 SYDVKM. The V gene lost 2 bases and the J gene lost 4 bases, with 11 bases spanning the gap. This CDR3 reads CASSLNRGGTEAFF. DNA of the CDR3: TGTGCCAGCAGTTTAAATCGGGGGGGCACTGAAGCTTTCTTT.

The CDR3 nucleotides read TGTGCCAGCAGCCCACTAGCAGGGGGCGATGAGCAGTTCTTC. Amino acids: CASSPLAGGDEQFF. The chain carries TRBV9 and TRBJ2-1; 8 bases line up with TRBD1. V shed 4 bases, J shed 8 bases, and the junction held 8 bases outside the gene matches. The CDR3 sequence is 14 residues long. The germline CDR1 and CDR2 sequences are SGDLS and YYNGEE.

The chain couples TRBV6-5 to TRBJ1-6; D unresolved. The CDR3 consists of 16 residues. Deletions cut 2 bases from V and 5 bases from J, with 13 bases between. The germline CDR1 and CDR2 sequences are MNHEY and SVGAGI. The CDR3 sequence is CASSYAGGSDNSPLHF. For the CDR3, the DNA is TGTGCCAGCAGTTACGCCGGCGGCAGCGATAATTCACCCCTCCACTTT.

The rearrangement uses TRBV7-3 and TRBJ2-1; D unresolved. The CDR3 spans 13 residues. The germline V gene encodes CDR1 SGHTA and CDR2 FQGTGA. V was cut by 4 bases and J by 4 bases, with 8 bases left in between. The DNA of the CDR3 is TGTGCCAGCAGCTCACTTGGGTACAATGAGCAGTTCTTC. Its protein product is CASSSLGYNEQFF.

This chain connects TRBV19 to TRBJ1-5; perhaps TRBD1 as D (5 bases). V shed 4 bases and J shed 0 bases, with 13 bases lying between them. CDR3 size: 16 residues. Germline V gene sequence: CDR1 LNHDA, CDR2 SQIVND (reference sequence). The CDR3 here is CASSTWDGDSNQPQHF. CDR3 sequence (DNA): TGTGCCAGTAGTACGTGGGACGGAGATAGCAATCAGCCCCAGCATTTT.

V usage is TRBV28 and J usage is TRBJ2-5; D remains unclear. There are 13 residues in the CDR3. V lost 3 bases and J 2 bases, leaving 7 bases between the germline ends. Germline V CDR1 and CDR2: MDHEN, SYDVKM. CDR3 sequence: CASSLRHQETQYF. The CDR3 DNA reads TGTGCCAGCAGTTTGCGCCATCAAGAGACCCAGTACTTC. The full variable domain, completed using reference TRBV28 and TRBJ2-5, is DVKVTQSSRYLVKRTGEKVFLECVQDMDHENMFWYRQDPGLGLRLIYFSYDVKMKEKGDIPEGYSVSREKKERFSLILESASTNQTSMYLCASSLRHQETQYFGPGTRLLVL.

Details on this clone: A read error may produce the germline difference seen at one junction end. This chain's CDR3 is CASSFWVGQGERSF. DNA for the CDR3: TGTGCCAGCAGTTTTTGGGTCGGACAGGGGGAACGCTCCTTC. The V call is TRBV28, the J call TRBJ1-2; TRBD1 agrees at 10 bases. The CDR3 extends over 14 amino acids. CDR1 MDHEN and CDR2 SYDVKM come from the germline V gene.

The chain joins TRBV4-1 to TRBJ1-1, with D perhaps TRBD1 (5 bases). The CDR3 length is 14 residues. Germline assignment: CDR1 MGHRA and CDR2 YSYEKL. V gave up 4 bases and J gave up 2 bases, with 11 bases separating them. In DNA form, the CDR3 reads TGCGCCAGCAGCCGAGACAGCTCAAACACTGAAGCTTTCTTT. It is translated as CASSRDSSNTEAFF.

This clone occurred once. The chain carries TRBV19 and TRBJ1-5, with D possibly TRBD1 on 5 matching bases. V gave up 7 bases and J gave up 5 bases, with 18 bases separating them. This CDR3 has 15 amino acids. The germline CDR1 and CDR2 sequences are LNHDA and SQIVND (reference sequence). CDR3 amino acids: CASTTWGGDDQPQHF. The CDR3 bases are TGTGCCAGTACCACTTGGGGAGGGGATGATCAGCCCCAGCATTTT.

The chain combines TRBV13 with TRBJ2-6; no clear D. Germline lookup yields CDR1 PRHDT and CDR2 FYEKMQ (reference sequence). Trimming took off 1 base at V and 4 bases at J, with 8 bases between the two ends. CDR3 length: 15 residues. The CDR3 here is CASSLVVWGANVLTF. The CDR3 bases are TGTGCCAGCAGCTTAGTCGTGTGGGGGGCCAACGTCCTGACTTTC. Variable domain in full (rest from reference TRBV13 and TRBJ2-6): AAGVIQSPRHLIKEKRETATLKCYPIPRHDTVYWYQQGPGQDPQFLISFYEKMQSDKGSIPDRFSAQQFSDYHSELNMSSLELGDSALYFCASSLVVWGANVLTFGAGSRLTVL.

The chain uses TRBV11-2 and TRBJ2-7; 8 bases match TRBD1. This CDR3 comprises 15 residues. Trimming at V came to 1 base and at J to 3 bases, leaving 5 bases not matched to a gene. Germline V lookup: CDR1 SGHAT, CDR2 FQNNGV. As DNA, the CDR3 is TGTGCCAGCAGCTTAGGTCCCGGGACAGGCTACGAGCAGTACTTC. As protein: CASSLGPGTGYEQYF.

The V and J genes are TRBV5-4 and TRBJ2-7; possibly TRBD2 for D (5 bases). The germline gives CDR1 SGHNT, CDR2 YYREEE (reference sequence). The CDR3 totals 13 residues. V dropped 3 bases and J dropped 3 bases, with 10 bases sitting between them. CDR3 coding DNA: TGTGCCAGCAGCTACTTTGGGAGCTACGAGCAGTACTTC. It encodes CASSYFGSYEQYF.

The chain uses TRBV4-1 and TRBJ2-5, with D perhaps TRBD2 (6 bases). The CDR3 runs 16 residues. V gave up 2 bases and J gave up 2 bases, with 15 bases separating them. Germline V gene lookup returns CDR1 MGHRA and CDR2 YSYEKL. This CDR3 reads CASSQKGLGTQETQYF. CDR3 bases: TGCGCCAGCAGCCAAAAAGGACTCGGGACTCAAGAGACCCAGTACTTC.